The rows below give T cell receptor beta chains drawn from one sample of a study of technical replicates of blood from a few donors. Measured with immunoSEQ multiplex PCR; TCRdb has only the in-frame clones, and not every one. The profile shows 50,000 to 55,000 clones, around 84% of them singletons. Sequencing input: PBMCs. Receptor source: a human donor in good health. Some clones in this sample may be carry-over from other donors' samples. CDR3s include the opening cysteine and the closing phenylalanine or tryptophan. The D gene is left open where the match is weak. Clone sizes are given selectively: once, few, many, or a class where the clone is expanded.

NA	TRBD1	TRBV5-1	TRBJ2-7	CASSSRDRAYEQYF	TGCGCCAGCAGCTCCCGGGACAGGGCGTACGAGCAGTACTTC
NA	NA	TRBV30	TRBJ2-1	CAWSALGYEQFF	TGTGCCTGGAGTGCACTAGGGTATGAGCAGTTCTTC
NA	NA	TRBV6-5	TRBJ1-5	CASSPHRVQPQHF	TGTGCCAGCAGCCCCCACAGAGTTCAGCCCCAGCATTTT
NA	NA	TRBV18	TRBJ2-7	CASSQAPTSYEQYF	TGTGCCAGCTCCCAAGCCCCTACCTCCTACGAGCAGTACTTC
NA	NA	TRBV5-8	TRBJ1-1	CASSLARGRGTEAFF	TGTGCCAGCAGCTTGGCCAGGGGACGAGGCACTGAAGCTTTCTTT
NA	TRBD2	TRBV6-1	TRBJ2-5	CASSESLAGGQIQYF	TGTGCCAGCAGTGAATCTTTAGCGGGGGGTCAGATCCAGTACTTC
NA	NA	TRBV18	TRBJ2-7	CASSPATFYEQYF	TGTGCCAGCTCACCGGCAACCTTCTACGAGCAGTACTTC
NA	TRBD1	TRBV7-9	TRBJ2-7	CASSPSGGRQSYEQYF	TGTGCCAGCAGCCCATCAGGGGGACGACAGTCCTACGAGCAGTACTTC
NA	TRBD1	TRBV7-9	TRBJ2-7	CASSYRQGLEQYF	TGTGCCAGCAGCTATAGACAGGGCCTCGAGCAGTACTTC
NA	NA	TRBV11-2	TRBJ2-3	CASSLTRVSTDTQYF	TGTGCCAGCAGCTTGACGAGGGTGAGCACAGATACGCAGTATTTT
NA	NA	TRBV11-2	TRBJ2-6	CASSFRGGLYF	TGTGCCAGCAGCTTTAGGGGGGGACTATATTTC
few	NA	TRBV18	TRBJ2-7	CASSPGQRYEQYF	TGTGCCAGCTCACCAGGTCAGCGCTACGAGCAGTACTTC
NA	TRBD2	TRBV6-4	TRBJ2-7	CASSRTSGGAGDEQYF	TGTGCCAGCAGTAGGACTAGCGGGGGGGCTGGAGACGAGCAGTACTTC
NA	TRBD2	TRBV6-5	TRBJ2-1	CASTRTSGIGEQFF	TGTGCCAGCACGAGGACTAGCGGGATCGGTGAGCAGTTCTTC
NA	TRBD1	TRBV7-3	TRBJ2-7	CASSWDRGYEQYF	TGTGCCAGCAGCTGGGACAGGGGCTACGAGCAGTACTTC
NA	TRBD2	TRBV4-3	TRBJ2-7	CASSRELAGGREQYF	TGCGCCAGCAGCCGGGAACTAGCGGGGGGGCGCGAGCAGTACTTC
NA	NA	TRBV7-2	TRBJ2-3	CASSLVGGTSTDTQYF	TGTGCCAGCAGCTTAGTCGGGGGTACTAGCACAGATACGCAGTATTTT
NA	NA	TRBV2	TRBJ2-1	CASPGQNNEQFF	TGTGCCAGCCCCGGACAGAACAATGAGCAGTTCTTC
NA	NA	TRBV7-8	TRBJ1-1	CASSLENRNLNTEAFF	TGTGCCAGCAGCTTAGAGAACCGTAACCTAAACACTGAAGCTTTCTTT
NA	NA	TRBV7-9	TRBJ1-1	CASSLAGQLNTEAFF	TGTGCCAGCAGCTTAGCCGGACAGCTAAACACTGAAGCTTTCTTT
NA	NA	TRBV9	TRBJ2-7	CASSVNEQYF	TGTGCCAGCAGCGTTAACGAGCAGTACTTC
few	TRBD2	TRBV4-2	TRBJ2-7	CASSRGEGNEQYF	TGTGCCAGCAGCCGGGGGGAGGGCAACGAGCAGTACTTC
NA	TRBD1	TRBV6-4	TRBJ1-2	CASSVTGTDHGYTF	TGTGCCAGCAGTGTGACCGGGACAGACCATGGCTACACCTTC
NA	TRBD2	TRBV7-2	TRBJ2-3	CASSPSGSRTDTQYF	TGTGCCAGCAGCCCTAGCGGGAGTAGAACAGATACGCAGTATTTT
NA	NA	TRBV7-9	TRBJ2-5	CASRRGLETQYF	TGTGCCAGCCGCCGAGGGTTGGAGACCCAGTACTTC
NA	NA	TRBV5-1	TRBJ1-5	CASSLGADQPQHF	TGCGCCAGCAGCTTGGGTGCAGATCAGCCCCAGCATTTT
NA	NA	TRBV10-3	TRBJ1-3	CAISESRVAASSGNTIYF	TGTGCCATCAGTGAGTCCCGGGTGGCGGCTAGCTCTGGAAACACCATATATTTT